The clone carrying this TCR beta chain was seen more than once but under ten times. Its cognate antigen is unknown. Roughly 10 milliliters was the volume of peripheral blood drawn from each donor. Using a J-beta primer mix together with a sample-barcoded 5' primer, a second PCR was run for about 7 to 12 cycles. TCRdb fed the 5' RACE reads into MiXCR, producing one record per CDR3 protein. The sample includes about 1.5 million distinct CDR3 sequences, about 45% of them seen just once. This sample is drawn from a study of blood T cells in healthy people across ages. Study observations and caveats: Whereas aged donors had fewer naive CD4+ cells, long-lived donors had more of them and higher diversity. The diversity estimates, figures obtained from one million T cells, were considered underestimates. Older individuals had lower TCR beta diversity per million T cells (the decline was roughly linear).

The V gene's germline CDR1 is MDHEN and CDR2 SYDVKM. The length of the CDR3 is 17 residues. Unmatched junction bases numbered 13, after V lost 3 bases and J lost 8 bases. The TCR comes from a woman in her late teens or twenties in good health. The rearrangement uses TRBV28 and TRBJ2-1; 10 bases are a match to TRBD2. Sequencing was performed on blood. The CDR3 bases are TGTGCCAGCAGTTTCTCGCGCCCTAGCGGGAGTAGTGATGAGCAGTTCTTC. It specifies CASSFSRPSGSSDEQFF.